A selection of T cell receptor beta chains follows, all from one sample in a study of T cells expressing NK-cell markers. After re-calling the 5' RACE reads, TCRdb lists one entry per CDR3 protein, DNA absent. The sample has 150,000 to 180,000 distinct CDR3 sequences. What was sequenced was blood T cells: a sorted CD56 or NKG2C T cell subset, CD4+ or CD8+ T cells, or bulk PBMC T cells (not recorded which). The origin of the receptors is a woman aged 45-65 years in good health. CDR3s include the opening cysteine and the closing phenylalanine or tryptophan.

CDR3 protein: CASSPGRVDQETQYF; V gene: TRBV2; J gene: TRBJ2-5
CDR3 protein: CASSLADTKETQYF; V gene: TRBV12-3/TRBV12-4; J gene: TRBJ2-5
CDR3 protein: CASSVQLVNEQFF; V gene: TRBV25-1; J gene: TRBJ2-1
CDR3 protein: CSARAPGNYGYTF; V gene: TRBV20-1; J gene: TRBJ1-2
CDR3 protein: CASGFLAAYQETQYF; V gene: TRBV12-5; J gene: TRBJ2-5
CDR3 protein: CASSWGGGTYNEQFF; V gene: TRBV28; J gene: TRBJ2-1
CDR3 protein: CASRAGTGSYEQYF; V gene: TRBV5-4; J gene: TRBJ2-7
CDR3 protein: CASSPGTRPGETQYF; V gene: TRBV19; J gene: TRBJ2-5
CDR3 protein: CASSFGLGYEQYF; V gene: TRBV7-2; J gene: TRBJ2-7
CDR3 protein: CASSFSLLADYEQYF; V gene: TRBV11-2; J gene: TRBJ2-7
CDR3 protein: CASSQDSEVLAGRETQYF; V gene: TRBV3-1; J gene: TRBJ2-5
CDR3 protein: CASSEWGSGGGYEQYF; V gene: TRBV2; J gene: TRBJ2-7
CDR3 protein: CASSLGLAGAETQYF; V gene: TRBV28; J gene: TRBJ2-5
CDR3 protein: CACTRTGTYNEQFF; V gene: TRBV30; J gene: TRBJ2-1
CDR3 protein: CASRTTSGSNKNSYNEQFF; V gene: TRBV7-9; J gene: TRBJ2-1
CDR3 protein: CASSSTSGDYNEQFF; V gene: TRBV7-9; J gene: TRBJ2-1
CDR3 protein: CASSLSPGQGRETQYF; V gene: TRBV7-9; J gene: TRBJ2-5
CDR3 protein: CASSDPGGASYEQYF; V gene: TRBV10-2; J gene: TRBJ2-7
CDR3 protein: CASSLIKGGEQYF; V gene: TRBV5-1; J gene: TRBJ2-7
CDR3 protein: CASSSNYRFDEQFF; V gene: TRBV3-1; J gene: TRBJ2-1
CDR3 protein: CATLSTQGSSYNSLLHF; V gene: TRBV10-3; J gene: TRBJ1-6
CDR3 protein: CASSLSWGETQYF; V gene: TRBV5-1; J gene: TRBJ2-5
CDR3 protein: CASSLGPAAYNEQFF; V gene: TRBV27; J gene: TRBJ2-1
CDR3 protein: CASTSLRERNQPQHF; V gene: TRBV19; J gene: TRBJ1-5
CDR3 protein: CASSTPGTLFEQYF; V gene: TRBV7-2; J gene: TRBJ2-7
CDR3 protein: CASSSTIAGEQYF; V gene: TRBV7-8; J gene: TRBJ2-7
CDR3 protein: CAIRSVEGYTF; V gene: TRBV10-3; J gene: TRBJ1-2
CDR3 protein: CASSHRDRGHTGELFF; V gene: TRBV5-4; J gene: TRBJ2-2
CDR3 protein: CSAKEIDRGGTNEKLFF; V gene: TRBV20-1; J gene: TRBJ1-4
CDR3 protein: CSAGVGANVLTF; V gene: TRBV20-1; J gene: TRBJ2-6
CDR3 protein: CASSSQPGHPNSPLHF; V gene: TRBV12-3/TRBV12-4; J gene: TRBJ1-6
CDR3 protein: CASSFYGSGTDEQFF; V gene: TRBV7-3; J gene: TRBJ2-1
CDR3 protein: CASSEGDYFLETQYF; V gene: TRBV2; J gene: TRBJ2-5
CDR3 protein: CASSETPRGVGDTGELFF; V gene: TRBV6-1; J gene: TRBJ2-2
CDR3 protein: CATSRPSDRAPYEQYF; V gene: TRBV15; J gene: TRBJ2-7
CDR3 protein: CASSSLTGTGVYEQYF; V gene: TRBV7-8; J gene: TRBJ2-7
CDR3 protein: CASSQGSRIAGVGEQYF; V gene: TRBV4-2; J gene: TRBJ2-7
CDR3 protein: CASSLATSSGKDIQYF; V gene: TRBV5-4; J gene: TRBJ2-4
CDR3 protein: CASTRLAVQYEQYF; V gene: TRBV6-1; J gene: TRBJ2-7
CDR3 protein: CASSYDTGGSTGELFF; V gene: TRBV6-5; J gene: TRBJ2-2
CDR3 protein: CASSSLAPQETQYF; V gene: TRBV7-9; J gene: TRBJ2-5
CDR3 protein: CSATWTGMDTEAFF; V gene: TRBV20-1; J gene: TRBJ1-1
CDR3 protein: CASSPGQGALIEQYF; V gene: TRBV5-1; J gene: TRBJ2-7
CDR3 protein: CASRPDREVAFF; V gene: TRBV7-9; J gene: TRBJ1-1
CDR3 protein: CASSQLGISTDTQYF; V gene: TRBV4-1; J gene: TRBJ2-3
CDR3 protein: CASSYPRGTGKETQYF; V gene: TRBV7-6; J gene: TRBJ2-5
CDR3 protein: CATKLSLYTGELFF; V gene: TRBV5-1; J gene: TRBJ2-2
CDR3 protein: CASSPLGGAGEQYF; V gene: TRBV7-3; J gene: TRBJ2-7
CDR3 protein: CASSGSYEKLFF; V gene: TRBV2; J gene: TRBJ1-4
CDR3 protein: CASSHPGTGTLTGELFF; V gene: TRBV5-6; J gene: TRBJ2-2
CDR3 protein: CASGLGSYEQYF; V gene: TRBV12-5; J gene: TRBJ2-7
CDR3 protein: CASSLPGGAETQYF; V gene: TRBV6-6; J gene: TRBJ2-5
CDR3 protein: CSAKTGAGREAFF; V gene: TRBV20-1; J gene: TRBJ1-1
CDR3 protein: CASSFGGPSTGELFF; V gene: TRBV11-2; J gene: TRBJ2-2
CDR3 protein: CASSLRQDTDTQYF; V gene: TRBV12-3/TRBV12-4; J gene: TRBJ2-3
CDR3 protein: CASSYSLNTGELFF; V gene: TRBV6-2/TRBV6-3; J gene: TRBJ2-2
CDR3 protein: CSALRTNYNEQFF; V gene: TRBV20-1; J gene: TRBJ2-1
CDR3 protein: CASSLAGGSSQPQHF; V gene: TRBV7-2; J gene: TRBJ1-5
CDR3 protein: CASSLVKGGGFF; V gene: TRBV11-2; J gene: TRBJ2-1